The rows below give T cell receptor beta chains drawn from one sample of a study of shared clonotypes between healthy human individuals. Assay used: immunoSEQ multiplex PCR; TCRdb lists only in-frame clones, some missing. The sample includes around 1.1 million clones, around 82% of them seen just once. The sample comprised memory CD4+ T cells from PBMCs. The receptors were gathered from a man aged 18 to 35 in good health. Some clones in this sample may be carry-over from other donors' samples. Both conserved end residues are part of each CDR3. The order of the fields is V gene, D gene, clone size, J gene, CDR3 DNA, CDR3 protein. D genes are given only for firm matches. The listing skips clone size in some rows; elsewhere it reads once, few, many or a size class.

v_call: TRBV2
d_call: .
clone_size: .
j_call: TRBJ1-2
cdr3_nt: TGTGCCAGCAGATCCGGCCCAGCGGATGGCTACACCTTC
cdr3_aa: CASRSGPADGYTF

v_call: TRBV13
d_call: TRBD1
clone_size: .
j_call: TRBJ1-4
cdr3_nt: TGTGCCAGCAGCGCGACAGGGAGGGAAAAACTGTTTTTT
cdr3_aa: CASSATGREKLFF

v_call: TRBV27
d_call: TRBD1
clone_size: .
j_call: TRBJ2-7
cdr3_nt: TGTGCCAGCGGCGAGGGATCCCGGACAGGGTACTACGAGCAGTACTTC
cdr3_aa: CASGEGSRTGYYEQYF

v_call: TRBV28
d_call: TRBD1
clone_size: .
j_call: TRBJ1-3
cdr3_nt: TGTGCCAGCAGCCAAAGACAGGGGTTCCGGGGAAACACCATATATTTT
cdr3_aa: CASSQRQGFRGNTIYF

v_call: TRBV6-1
d_call: TRBD1
clone_size: many
j_call: TRBJ2-3
cdr3_nt: TGTGCCAGCAGTGAACAAAGGACAGGGCCAGATACGCAGTATTTT
cdr3_aa: CASSEQRTGPDTQYF

v_call: TRBV11-2
d_call: .
clone_size: many
j_call: TRBJ1-2
cdr3_nt: TGTGCCAGCAGCCGCGGGCAGGGAAGCTATGGCTACACCTTC
cdr3_aa: CASSRGQGSYGYTF

v_call: TRBV19
d_call: .
clone_size: few
j_call: TRBJ1-2
cdr3_nt: TGTGCCAGTTGGGGCGGCCCACCTAACTATGGCTACACCTTC
cdr3_aa: CASWGGPPNYGYTF

v_call: TRBV11-2
d_call: .
clone_size: .
j_call: TRBJ2-3
cdr3_nt: TGTGCCAGCAGCTTAGACAGACAGAGCACAGATACGCAGTATTTT
cdr3_aa: CASSLDRQSTDTQYF

v_call: TRBV11-1
d_call: .
clone_size: .
j_call: TRBJ1-1
cdr3_nt: TGTGCCAGCAGCTTAGGGGCTAGGGGCAACACTGAAGCTTTCTTT
cdr3_aa: CASSLGARGNTEAFF

v_call: TRBV28
d_call: TRBD1
clone_size: .
j_call: TRBJ1-6
cdr3_nt: TGTGCCAGCAGTTTCGGGACAGGTTATAATTCACCCCTCCACTTT
cdr3_aa: CASSFGTGYNSPLHF

v_call: TRBV7-8
d_call: TRBD2
clone_size: .
j_call: TRBJ2-3
cdr3_nt: TGTGCCAGCAGCTTAGATAGCGGGTTATCAGATACGCAGTATTTT
cdr3_aa: CASSLDSGLSDTQYF

v_call: TRBV5-4
d_call: .
clone_size: .
j_call: TRBJ1-5
cdr3_nt: TGTGCCAGCAGCTTGAAGACGGGCCATCAGCCCCAGCATTTT
cdr3_aa: CASSLKTGHQPQHF

v_call: TRBV18
d_call: TRBD2
clone_size: .
j_call: TRBJ2-7
cdr3_nt: TGTGCCAGCTCATATGGGACTAGCGGGACCTACGAGCAGTACTTC
cdr3_aa: CASSYGTSGTYEQYF

v_call: TRBV5-1
d_call: .
clone_size: .
j_call: TRBJ1-1
cdr3_nt: TGCGCCAGCAGCTTTTGGGAGAACACTGAAGCTTTCTTT
cdr3_aa: CASSFWENTEAFF

v_call: TRBV20-1
d_call: TRBD1
clone_size: .
j_call: TRBJ1-2
cdr3_nt: TGCAGCGCCGGGACAGAATATGGCTACACCTTC
cdr3_aa: CSAGTEYGYTF

v_call: TRBV7-2
d_call: TRBD1
clone_size: .
j_call: TRBJ1-2
cdr3_nt: TGTGCCAGCAGCCAACAGGGGTCGTTCGGCTACACCTTC
cdr3_aa: CASSQQGSFGYTF

v_call: TRBV5-1
d_call: TRBD2
clone_size: .
j_call: TRBJ2-5
cdr3_nt: TGCGCCAGCGGGAAAGCGGGAGTCGGGGAGACCCAGTACTTC
cdr3_aa: CASGKAGVGETQYF

v_call: TRBV7-9
d_call: .
clone_size: .
j_call: TRBJ2-1
cdr3_nt: TGTGCCAGCAGCTTAATCCGGGGAGACAATGAGCAGTTCTTC
cdr3_aa: CASSLIRGDNEQFF

v_call: TRBV30
d_call: .
clone_size: few
j_call: TRBJ1-5
cdr3_nt: TGTGCCTGGAGTACGGGTCAGGGGCCGACCCAGCATTTT
cdr3_aa: CAWSTGQGPTQHF

v_call: TRBV15
d_call: TRBD1
clone_size: .
j_call: TRBJ1-5
cdr3_nt: TGTGCCACCAGCAGACTAAAGGGGACAGGGGGTCAGCCCCAGCATTTT
cdr3_aa: CATSRLKGTGGQPQHF

v_call: TRBV12-5
d_call: .
clone_size: .
j_call: TRBJ2-1
cdr3_nt: TGTGCTAGTGGTTTGGTACTGGCGAGCTCCTACAATGAGCAGTTCTTC
cdr3_aa: CASGLVLASSYNEQFF

v_call: TRBV5-1
d_call: .
clone_size: .
j_call: TRBJ2-3
cdr3_nt: TGCGCCAGCAGCTTGGTTCCCAGAGATACGCAGTATTTT
cdr3_aa: CASSLVPRDTQYF

v_call: TRBV6-6
d_call: .
clone_size: .
j_call: TRBJ1-4
cdr3_nt: TGTGCCAGCAGCCCCCCGGGGGTAGAGAGGAAACTGTTTTTT
cdr3_aa: CASSPPGVERKLFF

v_call: TRBV10-3
d_call: .
clone_size: .
j_call: TRBJ2-3
cdr3_nt: TGTGCCATCGCCTCTGAATCAGATACGCAGTATTTT
cdr3_aa: CAIASESDTQYF

v_call: TRBV5-4
d_call: TRBD2
clone_size: .
j_call: TRBJ2-7
cdr3_nt: TGTGCCAGCAGCTTCGGGACTAGCGGGAACTCCTACGAGCAGTACTTC
cdr3_aa: CASSFGTSGNSYEQYF

v_call: TRBV5-5
d_call: .
clone_size: few
j_call: TRBJ1-1
cdr3_nt: TGTGCCAGCAGCTTTCTGAACACTGAAGCTTTCTTT
cdr3_aa: CASSFLNTEAFF

v_call: TRBV9
d_call: .
clone_size: .
j_call: TRBJ2-3
cdr3_nt: TGTGCCAGCGGCCCAGCCCGGTTAGATACGCAGTATTTT
cdr3_aa: CASGPARLDTQYF

v_call: TRBV9
d_call: .
clone_size: once
j_call: TRBJ1-2
cdr3_nt: TGTGCCAGCGGATCCTCGGTGCGTAGAGGTGGCTACACCTTC
cdr3_aa: CASGSSVRRGGYTF

v_call: TRBV2
d_call: .
clone_size: .
j_call: TRBJ1-3
cdr3_nt: TGTGCCAGCAGTGGACAGGGAAACACCATATATTTT
cdr3_aa: CASSGQGNTIYF

v_call: TRBV5-1
d_call: TRBD2
clone_size: .
j_call: TRBJ2-5
cdr3_nt: TGCGCCAGCAGCTTGTTTCTAGCGGAAGAGACCCAGTACTTC
cdr3_aa: CASSLFLAEETQYF

v_call: TRBV9
d_call: .
clone_size: once
j_call: TRBJ1-3
cdr3_nt: TGTGCCAGCAGCGACGCCCGGGGGGATGGAAACACCATATATTTT
cdr3_aa: CASSDARGDGNTIYF

v_call: TRBV19
d_call: .
clone_size: .
j_call: TRBJ2-1
cdr3_nt: TGTGCCAGTAGTCCAAGACGGAGGGGGTTAGAGGACAATGAGCAGTTCTTC
cdr3_aa: CASSPRRRGLEDNEQFF

v_call: TRBV5-1
d_call: .
clone_size: .
j_call: TRBJ2-6
cdr3_nt: TGCGCCAGCAGCTTTGCCCGGACTAATCTCGAGGCCAACGTCCTGACTTTC
cdr3_aa: CASSFARTNLEANVLTF

v_call: TRBV5-4
d_call: .
clone_size: .
j_call: TRBJ2-3
cdr3_nt: TGTGCCAGCAGCTCCCGGAGCAGCACAGATACGCAGTATTTT
cdr3_aa: CASSSRSSTDTQYF

v_call: TRBV28
d_call: .
clone_size: .
j_call: TRBJ1-4
cdr3_nt: TGTGCCAGCAGTGCCCCCGTCCCCCCCCACACGGTTTTT
cdr3_aa: CASSAPVPPHTVF

v_call: TRBV7-3
d_call: .
clone_size: .
j_call: TRBJ1-2
cdr3_nt: TGTGCCAGCAGCCCCTTGGGGGCCCGGGGCTACACCTTC
cdr3_aa: CASSPLGARGYTF

v_call: TRBV19
d_call: .
clone_size: few
j_call: TRBJ1-5
cdr3_nt: TGTGCCAATAGTAAAGGGGGAATTGGCAATCAGCCCCAGCATTTT
cdr3_aa: CANSKGGIGNQPQHF